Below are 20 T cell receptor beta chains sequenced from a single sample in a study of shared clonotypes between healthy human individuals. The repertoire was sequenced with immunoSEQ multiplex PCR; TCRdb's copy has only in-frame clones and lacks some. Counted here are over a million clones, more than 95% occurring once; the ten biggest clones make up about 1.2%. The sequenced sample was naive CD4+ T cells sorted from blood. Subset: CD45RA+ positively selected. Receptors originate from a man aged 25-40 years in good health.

CDR3 DNA: TGTGCCACCAGCAGAGTCCCCGAGTCTGGTGGCTACACCTTC. Translated, it gives CATSRVPESGGYTF. The chain recombines TRBV15 with TRBJ1-2; D unclear. V lost 1 base, J lost 7 bases, and 13 bases lay in between. The CDR3 length is 14 residues. Germline V lookup: CDR1 LNHNV, CDR2 YYDKDF (reference sequence).

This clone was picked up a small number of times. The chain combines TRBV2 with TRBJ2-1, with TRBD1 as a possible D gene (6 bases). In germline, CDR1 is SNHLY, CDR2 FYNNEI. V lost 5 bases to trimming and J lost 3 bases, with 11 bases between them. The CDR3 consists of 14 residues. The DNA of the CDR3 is TGTGCCAGCAGTAGCTCGACAGGCTACAATGAGCAGTTCTTC. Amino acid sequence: CASSSSTGYNEQFF.

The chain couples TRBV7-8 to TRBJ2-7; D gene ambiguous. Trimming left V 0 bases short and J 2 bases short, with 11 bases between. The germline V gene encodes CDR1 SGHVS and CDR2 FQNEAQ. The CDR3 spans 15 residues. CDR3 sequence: CASSLAWLGTYEQYF. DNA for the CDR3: TGTGCCAGCAGCTTAGCGTGGTTGGGAACCTACGAGCAGTACTTC.

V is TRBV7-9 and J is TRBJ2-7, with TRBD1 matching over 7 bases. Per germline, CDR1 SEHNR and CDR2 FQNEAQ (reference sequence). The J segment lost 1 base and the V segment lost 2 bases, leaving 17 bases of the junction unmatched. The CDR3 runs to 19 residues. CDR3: CASSLSLLRGTAPSYEQYF. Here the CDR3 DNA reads TGTGCCAGCAGCTTATCTCTTTTGCGAGGGACAGCTCCTTCCTACGAGCAGTACTTC.

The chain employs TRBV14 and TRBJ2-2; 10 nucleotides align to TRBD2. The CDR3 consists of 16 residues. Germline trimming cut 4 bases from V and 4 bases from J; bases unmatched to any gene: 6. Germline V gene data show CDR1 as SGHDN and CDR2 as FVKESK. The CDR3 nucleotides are TGTGCCAGCAGCCCCCTAGCGGGAGAATCCACCGGGGAGCTGTTTTTT. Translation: CASSPLAGESTGELFF.

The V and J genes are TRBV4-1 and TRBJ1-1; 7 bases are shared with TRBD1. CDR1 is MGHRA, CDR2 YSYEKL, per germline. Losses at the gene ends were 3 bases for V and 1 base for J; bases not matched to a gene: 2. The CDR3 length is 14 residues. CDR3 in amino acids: CASSQRTGNTEAFF. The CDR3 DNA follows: TGCGCCAGCAGCCAGCGGACAGGGAACACTGAAGCTTTCTTT.

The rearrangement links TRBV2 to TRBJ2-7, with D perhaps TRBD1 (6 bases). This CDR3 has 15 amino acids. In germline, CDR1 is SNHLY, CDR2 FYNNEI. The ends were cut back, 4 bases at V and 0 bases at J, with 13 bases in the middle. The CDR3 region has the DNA TGTGCCAGCAGTGCTCAAAAGGACAGCTCCTACGAGCAGTACTTC. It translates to CASSAQKDSSYEQYF.

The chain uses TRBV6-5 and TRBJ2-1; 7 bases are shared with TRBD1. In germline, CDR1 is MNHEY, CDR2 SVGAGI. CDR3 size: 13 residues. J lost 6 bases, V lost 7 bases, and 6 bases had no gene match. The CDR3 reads CASKGQVVNEQFF. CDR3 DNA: TGTGCCAGCAAAGGACAGGTGGTCAATGAGCAGTTCTTC.

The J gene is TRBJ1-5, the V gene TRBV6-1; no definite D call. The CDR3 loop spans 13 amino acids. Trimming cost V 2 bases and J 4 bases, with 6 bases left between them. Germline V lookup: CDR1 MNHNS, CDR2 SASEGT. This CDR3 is CASSEQRNQPQHF. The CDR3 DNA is TGTGCCAGCAGTGAACAGAGGAATCAGCCCCAGCATTTT.

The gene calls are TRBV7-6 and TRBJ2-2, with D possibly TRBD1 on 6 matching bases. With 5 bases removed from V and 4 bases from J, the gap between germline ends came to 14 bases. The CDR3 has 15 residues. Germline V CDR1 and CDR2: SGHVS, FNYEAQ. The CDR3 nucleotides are TGTGCCAGCAGCAAAAACAGGGATGCCACCGGGGAGCTGTTTTTT. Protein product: CASSKNRDATGELFF.

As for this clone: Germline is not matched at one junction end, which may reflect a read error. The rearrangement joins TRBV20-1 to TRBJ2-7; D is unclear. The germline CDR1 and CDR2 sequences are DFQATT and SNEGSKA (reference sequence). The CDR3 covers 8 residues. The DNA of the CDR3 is TGCAGTGATGCGACGTTAACCTTC. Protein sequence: CSDATLTF.

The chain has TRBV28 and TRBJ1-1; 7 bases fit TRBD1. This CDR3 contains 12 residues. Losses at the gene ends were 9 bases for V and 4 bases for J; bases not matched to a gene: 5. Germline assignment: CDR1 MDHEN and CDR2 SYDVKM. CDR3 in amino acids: CASRAGGTEAFF. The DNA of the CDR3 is TGTGCCAGTCGGGCAGGGGGCACTGAAGCTTTCTTT.

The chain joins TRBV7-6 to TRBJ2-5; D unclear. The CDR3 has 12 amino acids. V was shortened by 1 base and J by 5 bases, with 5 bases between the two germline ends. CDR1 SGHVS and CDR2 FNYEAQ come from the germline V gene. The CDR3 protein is CASSLGTETQYF. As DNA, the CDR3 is TGTGCCAGCAGCTTAGGTACCGAGACCCAGTACTTC.

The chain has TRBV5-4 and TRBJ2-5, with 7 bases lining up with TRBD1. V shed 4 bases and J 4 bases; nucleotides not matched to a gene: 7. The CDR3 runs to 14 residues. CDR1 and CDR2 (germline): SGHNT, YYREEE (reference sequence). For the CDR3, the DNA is TGTGCCAGCAGCACCTTGACAGGGCCAGAGACCCAGTACTTC. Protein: CASSTLTGPETQYF.

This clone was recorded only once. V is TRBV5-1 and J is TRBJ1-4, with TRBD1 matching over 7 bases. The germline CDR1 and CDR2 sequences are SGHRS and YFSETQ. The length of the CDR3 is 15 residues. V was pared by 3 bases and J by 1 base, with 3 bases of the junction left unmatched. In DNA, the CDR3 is TGCGCCAGCAGCTGGGGGGACAGAACTAATGAAAAACTGTTTTTT. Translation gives CASSWGDRTNEKLFF.

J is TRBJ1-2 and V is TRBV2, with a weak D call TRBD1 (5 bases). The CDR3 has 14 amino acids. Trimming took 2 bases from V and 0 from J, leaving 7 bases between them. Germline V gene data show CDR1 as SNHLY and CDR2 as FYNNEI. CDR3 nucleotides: TGTGCCAGCAGTGAACAGGGAGCTAACTATGGCTACACCTTC. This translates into CASSEQGANYGYTF.

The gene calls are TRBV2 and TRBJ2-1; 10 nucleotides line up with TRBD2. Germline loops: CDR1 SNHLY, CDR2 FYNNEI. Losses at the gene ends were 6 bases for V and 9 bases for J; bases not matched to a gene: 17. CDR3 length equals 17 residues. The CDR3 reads CASRAGHSGRLHPEQFF. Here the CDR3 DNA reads TGTGCCAGCAGGGCAGGTCATAGCGGGAGGCTTCACCCTGAGCAGTTCTTC.

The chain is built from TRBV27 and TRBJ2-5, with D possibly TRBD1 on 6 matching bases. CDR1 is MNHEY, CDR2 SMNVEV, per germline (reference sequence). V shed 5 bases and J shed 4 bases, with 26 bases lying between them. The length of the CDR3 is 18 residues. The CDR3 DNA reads TGTGCCAGCAGTCCTCGCTCCCGTTCCAGGGGATTTGGAGAGACCCAGTACTTC. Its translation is CASSPRSRSRGFGETQYF.

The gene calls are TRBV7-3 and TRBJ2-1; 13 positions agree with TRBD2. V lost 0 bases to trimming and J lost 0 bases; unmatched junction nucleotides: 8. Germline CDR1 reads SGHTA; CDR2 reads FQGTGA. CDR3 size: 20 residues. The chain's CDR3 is CASSLTSGLAGVGSYNEQFF. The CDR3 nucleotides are TGTGCCAGCAGCTTAACGAGTGGACTAGCGGGAGTAGGCTCCTACAATGAGCAGTTCTTC.

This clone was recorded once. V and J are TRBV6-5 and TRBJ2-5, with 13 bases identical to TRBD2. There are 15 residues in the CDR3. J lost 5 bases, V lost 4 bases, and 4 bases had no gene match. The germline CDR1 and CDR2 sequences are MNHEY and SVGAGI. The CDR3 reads CASSSGTSGTETQYF. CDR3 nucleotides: TGTGCCAGCAGTTCAGGGACTAGCGGGACTGAGACCCAGTACTTC.